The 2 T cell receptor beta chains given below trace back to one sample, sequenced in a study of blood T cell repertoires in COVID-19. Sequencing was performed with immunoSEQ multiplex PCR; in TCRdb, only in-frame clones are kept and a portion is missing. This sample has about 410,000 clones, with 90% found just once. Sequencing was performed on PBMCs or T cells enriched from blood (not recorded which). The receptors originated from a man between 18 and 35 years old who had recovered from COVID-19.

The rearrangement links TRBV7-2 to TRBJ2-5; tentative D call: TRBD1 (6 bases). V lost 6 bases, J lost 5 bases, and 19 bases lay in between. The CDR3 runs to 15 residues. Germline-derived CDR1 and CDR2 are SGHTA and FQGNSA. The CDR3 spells CASRRLGGSYETQYF. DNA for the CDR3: TGTGCCAGCAGGAGGTTAGGGGGAAGTTATGAGACCCAGTACTTC.

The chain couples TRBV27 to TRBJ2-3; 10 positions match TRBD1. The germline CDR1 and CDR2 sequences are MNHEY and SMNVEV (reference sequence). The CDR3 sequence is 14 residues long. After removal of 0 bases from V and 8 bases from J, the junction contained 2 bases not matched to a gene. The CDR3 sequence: CASSLSGQGRTQYF. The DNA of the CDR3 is TGTGCCAGCAGTTTATCGGGACAGGGGCGTACGCAGTATTTT.